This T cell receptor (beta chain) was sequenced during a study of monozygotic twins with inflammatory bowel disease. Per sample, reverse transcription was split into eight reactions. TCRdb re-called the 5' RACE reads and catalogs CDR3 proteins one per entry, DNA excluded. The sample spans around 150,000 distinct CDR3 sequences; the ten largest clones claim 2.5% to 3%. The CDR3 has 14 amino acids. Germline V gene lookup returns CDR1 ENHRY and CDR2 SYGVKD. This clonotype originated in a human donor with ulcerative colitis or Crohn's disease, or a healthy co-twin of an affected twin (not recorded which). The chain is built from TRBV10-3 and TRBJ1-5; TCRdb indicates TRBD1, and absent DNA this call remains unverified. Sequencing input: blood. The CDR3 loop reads CAVSEDRPNQPQHF.